This T cell receptor beta chain was recovered during a study of cytomegalovirus exposure and HLA in healthy donors. This PCR relied on a set of 60 Vbeta primers and 13 Jbeta primers. This table comes from immunoSEQ multiplex PCR, and its TCRdb copy is limited to in-frame clones, with some not included. The table lists fewer than 45,000 clones, roughly 90% of them singletons. Between the trimmed V and J ends, which lost 5 bases and 1 base, there was a span of 15 bases. Germline lookup yields CDR1 MDHEN and CDR2 SYDVKM. CDR3 length equals 17 residues. As for this clone: Its target is unknown.

Study outcomes and limitations: Later, TCR association rates were found to vary by HLA locus, highest for DRB1 and lowest for HLA-C. Researchers catalogued some 160 TCR beta chains as cytomegalovirus-associated. Relative to the approximately 660-donor mean, N-insertions were reportedly fewer in an Asian-associated ancestry cluster in a later analysis.

The sample taken for sequencing was PBMCs. The TCR sequence derives from a young woman in good health and CMV-seronegative. This chain uses TRBV28 with TRBJ2-6; D possibly corresponds to TRBD1 (6 bases). CDR3 residues: CASSPFDRTSGANVLTF. In nucleotides, the CDR3 is TGTGCCAGCAGTCCTTTTGACAGGACTTCTGGGGCCAACGTCCTGACTTTC.